This T cell receptor (beta chain) stems from a study of blood T cell repertoires in COVID-19. Germline V gives CDR1 LNHNV, CDR2 YYDKDF (reference sequence). V was clipped by 0 bases and J by 3 bases, with 3 bases between them. This CDR3 is 13 amino acids long. TCRdb keeps only in-frame clones here, not all; method: immunoSEQ multiplex PCR. The top ten clones hold roughly 0.94% of a sample with nearly 350,000 clones, roughly 87% of them seen once. The chain has TRBV15 and TRBJ2-1, with D uncertain. The sample consisted of PBMCs or T cells enriched from blood (not recorded which). The TCR sequence derives from a woman aged 25 to 39 who had recovered from COVID-19. The CDR3 DNA reads as TGTGCCACCAGCAGAGATAGCTACAATGAGCAGTTCTTC. Encoded protein: CATSRDSYNEQFF.